The 5 T cell receptor beta chains below come from one sample, sequenced in a study of blood T cell repertoires in COVID-19 (TCRdb year 2020). The library was obtained by the immunoSEQ multiplex PCR assay. In TCRdb, the immuneACCESS table is reduced to in-frame sequences with V and J assigned. These tables do not hold every clone; where another copy was compared, an unresolved V gene accounts for under half, and the others remain unexplained. Within this sample are more than 120,000 clones, with approximately 89% of them counted one time only. Jointly, the top ten make up around 1.6% of the sample. Sequenced material: peripheral blood. These receptors originate from a human donor in a cohort sampled during active COVID-19.

DNA of the CDR3: TGTGCCAGCAGCTTGCTCTTCGCGCCAAGGGGTGAAAAACTGTTTTTT. It encodes CASSLLFAPRGEKLFF. The rearrangement joins TRBV5-6 to TRBJ1-4; D is perhaps TRBD1 (5 bases). V dropped 1 base and J dropped 7 bases, with 17 bases sitting between them. CDR3 length equals 16 residues. Per the germline V gene, CDR1 is SGHDT and CDR2 is YYEEEE. The entire variable domain, with the rest obtained from reference TRBV5-6 and TRBJ1-4, is as follows: DAGVTQSPTHLIKTRGQQVTLRCSPKSGHDTVSWYQQALGQGPQFIFQYYEEEERQRGNFPDRFSGHQFPNYSSELNVNALLLGDSALYLCASSLLFAPRGEKLFFGSGTQLSVL.

This chain connects TRBV7-9 to TRBJ1-1, with D unclear. The CDR3 consists of 12 residues. Germline V CDR1 and CDR2: SEHNR, FQNEAQ (reference sequence). Trimming removed 3 bases from V and 1 base from J, with 3 bases in between. The DNA of the CDR3 is TGTGCCAGCAGCTTCCAGAACACTGAAGCTTTCTTT. It is translated as CASSFQNTEAFF. Filled out from reference TRBV7-9 and TRBJ1-1, the complete variable domain reads DTGVSQNPRHKITKRGQNVTFRCDPISEHNRLYWYRQTLGQGPEFLTYFQNEAQLEKSRLLSDRFSAERPKGSFSTLEIQRTEQGDSAMYLCASSFQNTEAFFGQGTRLTVV.

This chain uses TRBV4-2 with TRBJ2-3, with 12 bases aligning to TRBD2. CDR1 and CDR2 (germline): LGHNA, YNFKEQ. Trimming at V came to 2 bases and at J to 4 bases, leaving 4 bases not matched to a gene. This CDR3 is built from 16 residues. DNA for the CDR3: TGTGCCAGCAGCCAACTAGCGGGGGGGCTTGCAGATACGCAGTATTTT. Protein sequence: CASSQLAGGLADTQYF.

The V call is TRBV2, the J call TRBJ2-2, with 9 bases identical to TRBD1. The V and J ends lost 6 bases and 4 bases, in that order; junction bases with no gene match: 9. Germline V gives CDR1 SNHLY, CDR2 FYNNEI. CDR3 length: 16 amino acids. CDR3 in DNA: TGTGCCAGCAGGATAGAGCACAGGGGGCCCACCGGGGAGCTGTTTTTT. It codes for CASRIEHRGPTGELFF. The full variable domain, in which reference TRBV2 and TRBJ2-2 provide the parts outside the CDR3, is EPEVTQTPSHQVTQMGQEVILRCVPISNHLYFYWYRQILGQKVEFLVSFYNNEISEKSEIFDDQFSVERPDGSNFTLKIRSTKLEDSAMYFCASRIEHRGPTGELFFGEGSRLTVL.

This clone was observed a few times. The chain combines TRBV6-6 with TRBJ1-5; D gene unclear. CDR3 length equals 13 residues. Germline-derived CDR1 and CDR2 are MNHNY and SVGAGI (reference sequence). Trimming took 5 bases from V and 1 from J, leaving 6 bases between them. The DNA of the CDR3 is TGTGCCAGCAGTCCCTCGAGCAATCAGCCCCAGCATTTT. Encoded protein: CASSPSSNQPQHF.